A selection of T cell receptor beta chains follows, all from one sample in a study of OX40 agonist ivuxolimab in advanced cancers. Clones were read by immunoSEQ multiplex PCR, and TCRdb kept only the in-frame ones, dropping some. The sample includes around 40,000 clones, roughly 80% of them seen just once. The sequences come from CD4+ or CD8+ T cells sorted from blood, collected in a trial of the OX40 agonist ivuxolimab. These receptors were taken from an adult with an advanced solid tumor such as melanoma, head and neck, liver or kidney cancer. Each CDR3 is given with its conserved first and last residue. Each record gives: clone size, V gene, J gene, D gene, CDR3 DNA, CDR3 protein. D genes are given only for firm matches. Size values are once, few and many counts, or a class for expanded clones, and some rows have none.

-	TRBV28	TRBJ2-7	-	TGTGCCAGCAGTTTTAGGTACGGAGCGTACGAGCAGTACTTC	CASSFRYGAYEQYF
-	TRBV2	TRBJ2-3	-	TGTGCCACCCCGGGACTTAGCACAGATACGCAGTATTTT	CATPGLSTDTQYF
-	TRBV4-1	TRBJ2-7	-	TGCGCCAGCAGCCAAGAAGGAGCGGCCTCCTACGAGCAGTACTTC	CASSQEGAASYEQYF
-	TRBV28	TRBJ1-1	-	TGTGCCAGCAGTTTGCCCGACCGGAACACTGAAGCTTTCTTT	CASSLPDRNTEAFF
-	TRBV29-1	TRBJ2-4	-	TGCAGCGTTCAAGAAAACATTCAGTACTTC	CSVQENIQYF
once	TRBV11-2	TRBJ2-5	-	TGTGCCAGCAGCCCAAGAGGGGGAAGCCAGGCAGAGACCCAGTACTTC	CASSPRGGSQAETQYF
once	TRBV7-6	TRBJ2-3	TRBD2	TGTGCCAGCAGCTGGGGGAAAGCGGGAGCAGATACGCAGTATTTT	CASSWGKAGADTQYF
-	TRBV5-1	TRBJ2-1	TRBD2	TGCGCCAGCAGCCAGGAGGCTAGCGGGAGCCTAACCTACAATGAGCAGTTCTTC	CASSQEASGSLTYNEQFF
-	TRBV7-9	TRBJ1-4	TRBD1	TGTGCCAGCAGCCCAAGTAAGGGGACAGCCACTGAAAAACTGTTTTTT	CASSPSKGTATEKLFF
-	TRBV7-9	TRBJ2-2	TRBD2	TGTGCCAGCAGCACAACGGGACTAGCGGGGCTCGGAGGCACCGGGGAGCTGTTTTTT	CASSTTGLAGLGGTGELFF
-	TRBV19	TRBJ2-1	TRBD2	TGTGCCAGTAGTATGGTAACTAGCGGGAACAATGAGCAGTTCTTC	CASSMVTSGNNEQFF
-	TRBV5-6	TRBJ2-1	TRBD2	TGTGCCAGCAGCACCAGGACTAGCGGGGGGTATGAGCAGTTCTTC	CASSTRTSGGYEQFF
-	TRBV11-2	TRBJ2-6	-	TGTGCCAGCAGCCCCGACGTGCGCGGGGCCAACGTCCTGACTTTC	CASSPDVRGANVLTF
-	TRBV7-8	TRBJ1-5	TRBD1	TGTGCCAGCAGCCTAACAGGGGGCGAACAGCCCCAGCATTTT	CASSLTGGEQPQHF
-	TRBV6-4	TRBJ1-1	-	TGTGCCACCAACGAGGACACTGAAGCTTTCTTT	CATNEDTEAFF
-	TRBV7-9	TRBJ2-1	TRBD2	TGTGCCAGCAGCGCCAGCGGGAGTAGTAGCAATGAGCAGTTCTTC	CASSASGSSSNEQFF
hyperexpanded	TRBV19	TRBJ1-5	TRBD1	TGTGCCAGTGTCACAGGGGAAGGTCAGCCCCAGCATTTT	CASVTGEGQPQHF
-	TRBV28	TRBJ2-3	-	TGTGCCAGCAGTGCCTTGACAGAAAGGAGGGATACGCAGTATTTT	CASSALTERRDTQYF
-	TRBV7-9	TRBJ2-7	-	TGTGCCAGCAGCTTAGGTCCCAGCGGCTCCTACGAGCAGTACTTC	CASSLGPSGSYEQYF
-	TRBV10-3	TRBJ2-7	TRBD2	TGTGCCATCAGTGGGGGCGGGAGGTACGAGCAGTACTTC	CAISGGGRYEQYF
-	TRBV4-2	TRBJ2-3	-	TGTGCCAGCAGCCAAGTTAACACGGCAGATACGCAGTATTTT	CASSQVNTADTQYF
-	TRBV11-3	TRBJ2-7	-	TGTGCCAGCAGCCCCTACGACGACTCCTACGAGCAGTACTTC	CASSPYDDSYEQYF
once	TRBV6-6	TRBJ2-1	TRBD2	TGTGCCAGCAGCAAAAGGTCTAGCGGGGGGAATGAGCAGTTCTTC	CASSKRSSGGNEQFF
once	TRBV5-1	TRBJ2-1	TRBD2	TGCGCCAGCAGCTTGGCCGCGGTAGCGGGTTCCTACAATGAGCAGTTCTTC	CASSLAAVAGSYNEQFF
-	TRBV13	TRBJ2-7	TRBD2	TGTGCCAGCAGCTCCCCCACTAGCGGCCCTGTGGGCGAGCAGTACTTC	CASSSPTSGPVGEQYF
-	TRBV7-9	TRBJ2-1	-	TGTGCCAGCAGCTTAGGGACCACCATACAGAATGAGCAGTTCTTC	CASSLGTTIQNEQFF